This entry concerns a single TCR beta chain. Its antigen is not identified. Distinct nucleotide sequences in the sample also encode this CDR3. These data come from a study of shared clonotypes between healthy human individuals. Overall study: For every donor, three CD4 naive, three CD4 memory, two CD8 naive and one CD8 memory plates were used.

Whole-study results and caveats: Among donors, the sharing of clonotypes was expected to be influenced by sequencing depth. As a rule, naive subsets had a larger estimated richness than memory subsets.

Germline V gives CDR1 SGHNT, CDR2 YYREEE (reference sequence). The junction had 3 bases not matched to a gene; V was cut back by 4 bases and J by 0 bases. The CDR3 runs 15 residues. Profiled with immunoSEQ multiplex PCR; TCRdb holds only in-frame clones, not every one. The sample has approximately 2.3 million clones, about 92% seen once. Sequenced material: naive CD4+ T cells from PBMCs. Subset: CD45RA+ positively selected. The sequence was collected from a man between 18 and 29 years old in good health. Some clones in this sample may be carry-over from other donors' samples. The chain links TRBV5-4 to TRBJ2-2; 7 nucleotides align to TRBD2. The CDR3 sequence is CASSLGLANTGELFF. The CDR3 DNA reads as TGTGCCAGCAGCCTCGGACTAGCGAACACCGGGGAGCTGTTTTTT.